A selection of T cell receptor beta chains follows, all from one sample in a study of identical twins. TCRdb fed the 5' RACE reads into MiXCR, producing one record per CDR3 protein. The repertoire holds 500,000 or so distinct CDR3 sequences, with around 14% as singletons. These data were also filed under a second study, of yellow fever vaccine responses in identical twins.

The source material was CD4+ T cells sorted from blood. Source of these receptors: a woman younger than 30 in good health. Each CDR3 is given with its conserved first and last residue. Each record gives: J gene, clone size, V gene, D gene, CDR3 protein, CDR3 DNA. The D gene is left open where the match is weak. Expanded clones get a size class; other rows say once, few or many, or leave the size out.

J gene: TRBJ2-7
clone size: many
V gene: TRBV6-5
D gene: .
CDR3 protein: CASSYLRGQGYEQYF
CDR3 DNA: TGTGCCAGCAGTTACTTAAGAGGTCAAGGCTACGAGCAGTACTTC

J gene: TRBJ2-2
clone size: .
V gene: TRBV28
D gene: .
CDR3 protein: CASSLYTNTGELFF
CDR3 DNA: TGTGCCAGCAGTTTATACACCAACACCGGGGAGCTGTTTTTT

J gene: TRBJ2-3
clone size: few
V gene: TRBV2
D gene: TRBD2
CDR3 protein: CASRGLAGGGLGTDTQYF
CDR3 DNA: TGTGCCAGCCGGGGACTAGCGGGGGGTGGGCTCGGCACAGATACGCAGTATTTT

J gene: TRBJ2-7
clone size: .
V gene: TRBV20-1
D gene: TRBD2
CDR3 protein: CSTSLTSGRAYEQYF
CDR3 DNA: TGCAGTACTAGTCTTACTAGCGGGAGGGCCTACGAGCAGTACTTC

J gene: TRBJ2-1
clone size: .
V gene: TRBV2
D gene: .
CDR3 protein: CASSGFAGQRYNEQFF
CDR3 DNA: TGTGCCAGCAGTGGATTTGCGGGACAGCGCTACAATGAGCAGTTCTTC

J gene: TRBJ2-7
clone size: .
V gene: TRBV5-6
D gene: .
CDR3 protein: CASSELGGAPSGEQYF
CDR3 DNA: TGTGCCAGCAGCGAACTAGGAGGGGCCCCCTCGGGCGAGCAGTACTTC

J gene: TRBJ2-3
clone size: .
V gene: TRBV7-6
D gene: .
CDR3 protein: CASRWRATDTQYF
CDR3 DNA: TGTGCCAGCCGTTGGCGGGCCACAGATACGCAGTATTTT

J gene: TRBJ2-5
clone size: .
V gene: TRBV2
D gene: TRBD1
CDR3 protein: CASSEDRGRDQTQYF
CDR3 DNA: TGTGCCAGCAGCGAGGACAGGGGGCGGGATCAGACCCAGTACTTC

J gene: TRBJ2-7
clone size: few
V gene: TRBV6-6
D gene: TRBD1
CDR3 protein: CASCRGRGYEQYF
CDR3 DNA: TGTGCCAGCTGTAGGGGCAGGGGGTACGAGCAGTACTTC

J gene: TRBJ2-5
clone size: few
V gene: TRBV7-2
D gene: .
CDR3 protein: CASSLWPGGMGETQYF
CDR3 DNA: TGTGCCAGCAGCTTATGGCCAGGGGGGATGGGGGAGACCCAGTACTTC

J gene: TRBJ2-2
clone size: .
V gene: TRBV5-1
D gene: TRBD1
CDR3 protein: CASSPVPQTGGGPGELFF
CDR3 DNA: TGCGCCAGCAGCCCAGTCCCCCAGACAGGGGGCGGCCCCGGGGAGCTGTTTTTT

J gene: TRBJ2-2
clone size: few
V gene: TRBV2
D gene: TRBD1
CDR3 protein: CASRSPGQGILALITGELFF
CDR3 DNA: TGTGCCAGCAGGAGCCCGGGACAGGGGATACTAGCGTTAATCACCGGGGAGCTGTTTTTT

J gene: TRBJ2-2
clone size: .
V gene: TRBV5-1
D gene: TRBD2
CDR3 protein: CASSPRRGANTGELFF
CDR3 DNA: TGCGCCAGCAGCCCACGGCGGGGGGCGAACACCGGGGAGCTGTTTTTT

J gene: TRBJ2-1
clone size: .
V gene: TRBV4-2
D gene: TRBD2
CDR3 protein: CASSQVTFSTSGRIRVYNEQFF
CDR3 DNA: TGTGCCAGCAGCCAAGTCACCTTTTCGACTAGCGGGAGAATTAGAGTCTACAATGAGCAGTTCTTC

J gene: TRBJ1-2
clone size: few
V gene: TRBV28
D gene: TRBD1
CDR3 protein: CAGGTGGANYGYTF
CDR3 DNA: TGTGCCGGCGGGACAGGGGGAGCTAACTATGGCTACACCTTC

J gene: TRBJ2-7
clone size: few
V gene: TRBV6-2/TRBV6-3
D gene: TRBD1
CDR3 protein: CASIKDRFGEQYF
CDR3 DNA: TGTGCCAGCATTAAGGACAGGTTCGGCGAGCAGTACTTC

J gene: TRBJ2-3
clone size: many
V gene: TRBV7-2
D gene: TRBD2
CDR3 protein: CASSLAAGVSTDTQYF
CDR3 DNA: TGTGCCAGCAGCTTAGCAGCGGGAGTAAGCACAGATACGCAGTATTTT

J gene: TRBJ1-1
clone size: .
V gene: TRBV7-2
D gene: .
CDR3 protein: CASSVRRGLSEAFF
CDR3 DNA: TGTGCCAGCAGCGTGCGCCGGGGGCTATCTGAAGCTTTCTTT

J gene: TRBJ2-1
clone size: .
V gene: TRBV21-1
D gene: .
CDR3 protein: CASSPLEQSSNEQFF
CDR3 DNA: TGTGCCAGCAGCCCTCTAGAACAGTCCTCCAATGAGCAGTTCTTC

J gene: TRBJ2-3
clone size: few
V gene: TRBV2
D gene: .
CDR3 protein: CASSSVDSRNTQYF
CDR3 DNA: TGTGCCAGCAGCTCGGTGGACAGTAGGAATACGCAGTATTTT

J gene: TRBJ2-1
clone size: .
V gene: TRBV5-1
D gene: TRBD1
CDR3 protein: CASSSTGGPNNEQFF
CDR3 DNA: TGCGCCAGCAGCTCGACAGGGGGTCCGAACAATGAGCAGTTCTTC

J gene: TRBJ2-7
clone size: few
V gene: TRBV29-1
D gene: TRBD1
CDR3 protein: CSVIGDRGLYEQYF
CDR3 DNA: TGCAGCGTGATAGGGGACAGGGGCCTGTACGAGCAGTACTTC

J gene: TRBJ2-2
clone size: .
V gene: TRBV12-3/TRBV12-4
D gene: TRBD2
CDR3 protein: CASSISGRAWTGELFF
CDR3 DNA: TGTGCCAGCAGTATTAGCGGGAGGGCCTGGACCGGGGAGCTGTTTTTT

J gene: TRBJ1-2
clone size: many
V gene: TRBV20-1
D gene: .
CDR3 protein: CSATPVNYGYTF
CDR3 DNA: TGCAGTGCTACGCCGGTGAACTATGGCTACACCTTC

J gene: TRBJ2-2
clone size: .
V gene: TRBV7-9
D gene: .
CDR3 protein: CASTLATGNRITGELFF
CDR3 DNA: TGTGCCAGCACCCTTGCGACTGGGAACCGTATCACCGGGGAGCTGTTTTTT

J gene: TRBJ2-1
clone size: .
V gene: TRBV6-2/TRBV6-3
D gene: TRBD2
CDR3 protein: CASSRGLAGGDEQFF
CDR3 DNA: TGTGCCAGCAGTCGGGGACTAGCGGGAGGGGATGAGCAGTTCTTC

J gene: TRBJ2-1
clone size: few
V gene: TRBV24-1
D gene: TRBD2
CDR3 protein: CATSGLAGGEQFF
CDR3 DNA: TGTGCCACCAGTGGACTAGCGGGGGGTGAGCAGTTCTTC

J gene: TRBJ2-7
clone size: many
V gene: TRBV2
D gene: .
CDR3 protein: CASKEQIYEQYF
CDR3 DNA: TGTGCCAGCAAGGAACAGATCTACGAGCAGTACTTC

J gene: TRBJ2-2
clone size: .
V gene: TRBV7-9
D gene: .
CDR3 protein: CASTRAPGELFF
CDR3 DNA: TGTGCCAGCACTCGAGCCCCCGGGGAGCTGTTTTTT

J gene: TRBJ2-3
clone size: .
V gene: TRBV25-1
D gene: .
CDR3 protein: CASSDTYGGSGTDTQYF
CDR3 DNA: TGTGCCAGCAGTGATACATATGGGGGATCGGGCACAGATACGCAGTATTTT

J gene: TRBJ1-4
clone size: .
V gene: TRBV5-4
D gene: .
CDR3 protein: CASSLGSSTARGEKLFF
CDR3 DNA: TGTGCCAGCAGCTTAGGTAGTTCTACCGCTCGTGGTGAAAAACTGTTTTTT

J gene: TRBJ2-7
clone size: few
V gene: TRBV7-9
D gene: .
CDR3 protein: CASSPPEGWRGTYEQYF
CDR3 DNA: TGTGCCAGCAGCCCGCCTGAGGGGTGGCGCGGTACCTACGAGCAGTACTTC

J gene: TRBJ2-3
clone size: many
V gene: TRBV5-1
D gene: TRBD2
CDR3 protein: CASSSTSGGRTDTQYF
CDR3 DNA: TGCGCCAGCAGCTCGACTAGCGGGGGTCGCACAGATACGCAGTATTTT

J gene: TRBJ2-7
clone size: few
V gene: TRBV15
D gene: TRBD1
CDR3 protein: CATSRAGTGSVYEQYF
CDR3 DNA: TGTGCCACCAGCAGAGCTGGGACAGGGTCGGTTTACGAGCAGTACTTC

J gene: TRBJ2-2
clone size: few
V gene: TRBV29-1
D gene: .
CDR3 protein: CSVMGYYTGELFF
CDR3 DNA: TGCAGCGTGATGGGCTATTACACCGGGGAGCTGTTTTTT

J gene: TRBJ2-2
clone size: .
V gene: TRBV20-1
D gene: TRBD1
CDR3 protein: CSAPGGLRNGELFF
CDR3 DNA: TGCAGTGCTCCAGGGGGTCTGAGGAACGGGGAGCTGTTTTTT

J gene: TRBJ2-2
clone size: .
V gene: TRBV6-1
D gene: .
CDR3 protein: CASTRGTPNTGELFF
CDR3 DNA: TGTGCCAGCACTCGAGGGACACCGAACACCGGGGAGCTGTTTTTT

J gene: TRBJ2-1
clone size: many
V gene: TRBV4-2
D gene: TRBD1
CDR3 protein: CASSRPGQNYNEQFF
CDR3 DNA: TGTGCCAGCAGCCGACCGGGACAGAACTACAATGAGCAGTTCTTC

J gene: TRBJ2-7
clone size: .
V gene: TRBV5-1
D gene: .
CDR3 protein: CASTGTDVYEQYF
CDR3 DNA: TGCGCCAGCACCGGGACGGACGTCTACGAGCAGTACTTC

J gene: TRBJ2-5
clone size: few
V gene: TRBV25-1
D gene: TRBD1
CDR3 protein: CASSEWTGQETQYF
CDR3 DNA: TGTGCCAGCAGTGAATGGACAGGCCAAGAGACCCAGTACTTC

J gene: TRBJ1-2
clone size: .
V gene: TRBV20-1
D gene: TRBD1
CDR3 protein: CSARQGGYGYTF
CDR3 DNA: TGCAGTGCTCGACAGGGGGGCTATGGCTACACCTTC

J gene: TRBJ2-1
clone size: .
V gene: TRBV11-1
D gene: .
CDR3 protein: CASSLFGGNNEQFF
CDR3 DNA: TGTGCCAGCAGCTTATTTGGAGGGAACAATGAGCAGTTCTTC

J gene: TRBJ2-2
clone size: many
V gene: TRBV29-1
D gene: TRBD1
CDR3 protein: CSVRRTGTTGELFF
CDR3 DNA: TGCAGCGTTCGAAGGACAGGGACCACCGGGGAGCTGTTTTTT

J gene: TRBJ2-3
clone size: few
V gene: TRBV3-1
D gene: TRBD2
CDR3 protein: CASRLAGGADTQYF
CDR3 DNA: TGTGCCAGCCGACTAGCGGGAGGGGCAGATACGCAGTATTTT

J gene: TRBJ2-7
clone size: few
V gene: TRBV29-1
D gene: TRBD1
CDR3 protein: CSGRGRQRTGGEYEQYF
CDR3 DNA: TGCAGCGGCCGAGGGCGCCAGCGCACAGGGGGCGAGTACGAGCAGTACTTC

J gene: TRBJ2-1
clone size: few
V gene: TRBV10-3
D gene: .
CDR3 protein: CAISDRGGQYPNEQFF
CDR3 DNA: TGTGCCATCAGTGACCGGGGCGGACAGTACCCCAATGAGCAGTTCTTC